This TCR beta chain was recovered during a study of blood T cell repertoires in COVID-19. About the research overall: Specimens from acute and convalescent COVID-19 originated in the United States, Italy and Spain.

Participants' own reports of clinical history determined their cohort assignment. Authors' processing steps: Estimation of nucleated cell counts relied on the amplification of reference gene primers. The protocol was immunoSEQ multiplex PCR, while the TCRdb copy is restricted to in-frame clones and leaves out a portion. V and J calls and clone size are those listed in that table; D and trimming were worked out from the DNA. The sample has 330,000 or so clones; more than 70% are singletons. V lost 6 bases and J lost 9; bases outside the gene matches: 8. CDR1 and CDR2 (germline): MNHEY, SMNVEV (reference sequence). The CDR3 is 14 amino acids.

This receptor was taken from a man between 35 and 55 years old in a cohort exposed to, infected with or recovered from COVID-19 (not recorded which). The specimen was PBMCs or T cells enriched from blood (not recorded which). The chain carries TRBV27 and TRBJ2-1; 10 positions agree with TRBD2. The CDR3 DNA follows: TGTGCCAGCAGGCCAGCGGGAGGGTTGGGTGAGCAGTTCTTC. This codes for CASRPAGGLGEQFF.